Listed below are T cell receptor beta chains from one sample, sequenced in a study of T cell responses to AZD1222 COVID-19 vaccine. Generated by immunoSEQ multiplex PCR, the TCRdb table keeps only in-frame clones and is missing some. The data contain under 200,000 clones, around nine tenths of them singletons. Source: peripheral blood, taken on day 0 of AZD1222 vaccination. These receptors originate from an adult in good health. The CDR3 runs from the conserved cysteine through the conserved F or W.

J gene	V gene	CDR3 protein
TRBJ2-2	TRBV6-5	CASIGSRSGTGELFF
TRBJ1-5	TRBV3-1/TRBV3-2	CASSQGQGVNQPQHF
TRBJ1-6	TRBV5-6	CASSLGIPGTGNNSPLHF
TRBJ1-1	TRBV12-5	CASGLVGFTEAFF
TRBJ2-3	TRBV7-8	CASKLAGGRSTDTQYF
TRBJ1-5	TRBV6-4	CASSPESGQPQHF
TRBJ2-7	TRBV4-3	CASSQDVAGDYEQYF
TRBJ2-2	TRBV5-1	CASSLSPETGELFF
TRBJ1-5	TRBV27	CASSRWGAEDQPQHF
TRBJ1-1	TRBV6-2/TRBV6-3	CASSFRTGESEAFF
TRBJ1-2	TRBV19	CASSSGGRIDYGYTF
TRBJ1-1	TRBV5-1	CASSGTGGTEAFF
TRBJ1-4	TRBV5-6	CASSLAGQGGEKLFF
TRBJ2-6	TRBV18	CASSPLPTGQLYSGANVLTF
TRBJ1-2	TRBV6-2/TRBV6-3	CASSQTGGYGYTF
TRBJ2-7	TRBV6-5	CASRRTASSYEQYF
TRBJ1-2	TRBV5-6	CASKDSSSYYGYTF
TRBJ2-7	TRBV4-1	CASSQGDTPTYEQYF
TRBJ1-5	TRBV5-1	CASSLRPTQGDNQPQHF
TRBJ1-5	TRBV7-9	CASSLAQGPQHF
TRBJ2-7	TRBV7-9	CASSLTGVLQYF
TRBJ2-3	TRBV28	CASSFPGGSTDTQYF
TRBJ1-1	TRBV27	CASSLEGRTEAFF
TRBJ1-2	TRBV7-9	CASSLGEGTVYGYTF
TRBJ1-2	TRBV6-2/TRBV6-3	CASSPGPYGYTF
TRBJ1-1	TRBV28	CASSLLGGEAFF
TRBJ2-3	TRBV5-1	CASSADSTDTQYF
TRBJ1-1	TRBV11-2	CASRLSFQNTEAFF
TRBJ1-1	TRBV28	CASTSTGEGTEAFF
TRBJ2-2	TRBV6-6	CASFPGWGTGELFF
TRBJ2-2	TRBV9	CASSPHGTGNTGELFF
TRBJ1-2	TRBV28	CASSVPGTQGEDYGYTF
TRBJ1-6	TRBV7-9	CASSPDRGWSPLHF
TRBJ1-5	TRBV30	CAWSAGGRQPQHF
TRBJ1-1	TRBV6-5	CASRKEGGAGTEAFF
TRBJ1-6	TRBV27	CASSLNRGSPLHF
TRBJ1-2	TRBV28	CASSLGENYGYTF
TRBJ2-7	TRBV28	CASSLWFQVNYEQYF
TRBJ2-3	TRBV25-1	CASSDRTGSKEDTQYF
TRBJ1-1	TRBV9	CASSVGRGWNTEAFF
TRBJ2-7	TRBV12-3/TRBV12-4	CASSLVSSHEQYF
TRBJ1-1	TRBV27	CASSSRTDSVEAFF
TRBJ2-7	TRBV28	CASRARRQSSYEQYF
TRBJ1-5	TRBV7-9	CASSLSGNQPQHF
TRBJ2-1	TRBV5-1	CASSFGLAGEWEQFF
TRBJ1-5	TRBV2	CASRGDQPQHF
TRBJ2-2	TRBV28	CASSPTTGVLGAGELFF
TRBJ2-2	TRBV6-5	CASSYGDRGTGELFF
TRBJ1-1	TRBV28	CASKESEAFF
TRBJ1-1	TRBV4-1	CASGGTVKAFF
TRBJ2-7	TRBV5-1	CASSRNYEQYF
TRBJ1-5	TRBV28	CASSSIWQGSNQPQHF